The text below deals with one TCR beta chain. The CDR3 runs 21 residues. The V gene's germline CDR1 is SGHTA and CDR2 FQGTGA. V trimming: 2 bases; J trimming: 0 bases; junction bases outside the gene matches: 11. The sample originates from a study of shared clonotypes between healthy human individuals. This table comes from immunoSEQ multiplex PCR, and its TCRdb copy is limited to in-frame clones, with some not included. The repertoire consists of about 2.4 million clones, with roughly 93% occurring once and the leading ten covering roughly 0.39%. The sample consisted of naive CD4+ T cells from PBMCs. Subset noted: CD45RA+ positively selected. J is TRBJ2-1 and V is TRBV7-3, with 15 nucleotides matching TRBD2. This TCR was recovered from a young man in good health. Some clones in this sample may be carry-over from other donors' samples. In DNA form, the CDR3 reads TGTGCCAGCAGCTTACCGGAAGCCGGGACTAGCGGGAGGAGCTCCTACAATGAGCAGTTCTTC. This encodes CASSLPEAGTSGRSSYNEQFF.